This T cell receptor beta chain emerged from a study of T cell repertoires in urothelial bladder cancer (dated by TCRdb to the late 2010s). Turning to the overall study: Of the approximately twelve resected lesions, three were clinical stage cT0, three were cTa, three were cT1 and three were cT2 or greater. The study compared clonality of the TCR repertoire in bladder tumors against clonality in benign bladder inflammation. Some twelve patients with bladder lesions who were undergoing transurethral resection were prospectively identified. Approximately 11 resected bladder lesions were studied, comprising urothelial carcinoma (UC+) and benign (UC-) specimens. Broad study findings and their caveats: In carcinoma specimens, up to roughly 17% of infiltrating lymphocytes were accounted for by a single T-cell clone, compared with roughly 2% in benign specimens. Fewer T cells were found in urothelial carcinoma specimens than in benign specimens, with medians of roughly 5,600 and 26,000, respectively. Carcinoma specimens had a median tumor infiltrating lymphocyte percentage of 2%, while benign specimens had a median of roughly 13%.

Bladder lesion specimens were obtained at transurethral resection and were stored at -80C. From bladder specimens obtained at transurethral resection, DNA was extracted. About this clone: Its antigen is not yet known. Base qualities are not recorded, but no much larger clone differs from it by a single base.

CDR1 MDHEN and CDR2 SYDVKM were looked up in the germline V gene. Trimming accounts for 7 bases at V and 3 bases at J, while the number of junction bases matched to no gene is 11. Including the terminal cysteine and phenylalanine, the CDR3 comprises 16 residues. CDR3 DNA only is kept here, 48 bases in frame from base 1. The TCR beta chain CDR3 region was sequenced with the immunoSEQ assay. The published analysis was carried out like this. T-cell fraction, clonal dominance and maximum TCR clone frequency were calculated for each specimen. Held by TCRdb, this immuneACCESS table contains in-frame sequences only and omits some clones. Under half of the omission traces to an unresolved V gene where checked; the cause of the rest is unknown. V and J calls plus clone size are reproduced from that table; the DNA served to infer D and trimming. The sample table contains about 6,400 clones; only one count was recorded for over 70% of them. Approximately 12% of the sample rests with the top ten.

The chain is made from TRBV28 and TRBJ2-3, with 9 central nucleotides matching TRBD2. The specimen was tumor-infiltrating cells from bladder cancer. This clonotype originated in a human donor with urothelial carcinoma. The CDR3 in this case is CASTPAGGRRTDTQYF. The sequence in DNA is TGTGCCAGCACCCCTGCGGGGGGGCGCCGGACAGATACGCAGTATTTT.